These 19 T cell receptor beta chains came from one sample sequenced in a study of CD8+CD57+ T cells in acquired aplastic anemia. Genomic DNA served as template for TCR beta VDJ and CDR3 profiling. MiXCR, applied by TCRdb to the reads, yields one record per CDR3 protein. The table has 300,000 or so distinct CDR3 sequences, around three fifths seen once. The specimen was sorted CD4+, CD8+, or CD8+CD57+ T cells (not recorded which) from PBMCs. Every receptor here comes from a human donor with severe aplastic anemia or a healthy control (not recorded which).

This clonotype has ten or more counts. This chain uses TRBV9 with TRBJ1-4; D unresolved. Looked up from germline, CDR1 is SGDLS and CDR2 is YYNGEE. V lost 0 bases, J lost 8 bases, and 14 bases lay in between. The CDR3 spans 15 residues. This CDR3 is CASSVGSEGREKLFF. Written as DNA, the CDR3 is TGTGCCAGCAGCGTAGGAAGCGAGGGAAGGGAAAAACTGTTTTTT.

The CDR3 coding sequence is TGTGCCACCAGTGGAGACAGATCCTACGAGCAGTACTTC. Residues: CATSGDRSYEQYF. The chain joins TRBV24-1 to TRBJ2-7; D is perhaps TRBD1 (5 bases). Germline V gene lookup returns CDR1 KGHDR and CDR2 SFDVKD. The CDR3 has 13 residues. With 5 bases removed from V and 1 base from J, the gap between germline ends came to 8 bases.

The V call is TRBV27, the J call TRBJ2-7; D ambiguous. CDR3 length equals 15 residues. Germline V gene lookup returns CDR1 MNHEY and CDR2 SMNVEV (reference sequence). V was trimmed by 4 bases and J by 2 bases, leaving 15 bases between them. The CDR3 sequence is CASSYGVGRAYEQYF. CDR3 in DNA: TGTGCCAGCAGTTACGGCGTGGGCAGAGCCTACGAGCAGTACTTC.

This clonotype has a count of ten or more. The chain couples TRBV2 to TRBJ2-7, with 7 bases lining up with TRBD1. The germline gives CDR1 SNHLY, CDR2 FYNNEI. CDR3 length: 14 amino acids. The trim removed 4 bases at V and 5 bases at J, leaving 8 bases unmatched. CDR3 loop: CASSVKRQGHEQYF. The CDR3 bases are TGTGCCAGCAGTGTAAAACGACAGGGCCACGAGCAGTACTTC.

This chain uses TRBV20-1 with TRBJ1-5, with no clear D. The V gene lost 0 bases and the J gene lost 5 bases, with 11 bases spanning the gap. The CDR3 is 14 amino acids. Germline CDR1 is DFQATT and CDR2 is SNEGSKA (reference sequence). Here the CDR3 reads CSAREAGLDQPQHF. The CDR3 region has the DNA TGCAGTGCTAGAGAGGCAGGTCTAGATCAGCCCCAGCATTTT.

The chain recombines TRBV20-1 with TRBJ1-6, with TRBD1 matching over 9 bases. The germline CDR1 and CDR2 sequences are DFQATT and SNEGSKA (reference sequence). V trimming: 5 bases; J trimming: 10 bases; junction bases outside the gene matches: 9. This CDR3 has 14 amino acids. The CDR3 reads CSAYTGGEGSPLHF. The CDR3 bases are TGCAGTGCTTATACAGGGGGCGAGGGGTCACCCCTCCACTTT.

This clonotype was detected only a few times. A clone one base away is much larger, so this may be a read error. The rearrangement joins TRBV19 to TRBJ1-4; D is unclear. The germline gives CDR1 LNHDA, CDR2 SQIVND (reference sequence). Deletions cut 10 bases from V and 5 bases from J, with 17 bases between. The CDR3 has 14 amino acids. The CDR3 region has the DNA TGTGCCACGGCGGCCGGGATAGGGAATGAAAAACTGTTTTTT. It codes for CATAAGIGNEKLFF.

To note about this clonotype: Germline is not matched at one junction end, which may reflect a read error. The chain employs TRBV2 and TRBJ2-7; unclear D gene. The CDR3 consists of 14 residues. The germline gives CDR1 SNHLY, CDR2 FYNNEI. As DNA, the CDR3 is TGTGCCAGCGGCTCGGCAGGTGACTCCTACGGGCAGTACTTC. Translated: CASGSAGDSYGQYF.

This clonotype came up many times. The chain links TRBV3-1 to TRBJ1-2; D not certain. CDR1 and CDR2 from the germline V gene are LGHDT and YNNKEL (reference sequence). The CDR3 has 14 residues. The ends were cut back, 0 bases at V and 5 bases at J, with 10 bases in the middle. The CDR3 region has the DNA TGTGCCAGCAGCCAAGAGTTGGACGTTTATGGCTACACCTTC. It specifies CASSQELDVYGYTF.

There are many counts of this clonotype. The chain is built from TRBV4-3 and TRBJ1-1; D ambiguous. The germline V and J ends were trimmed by 1 base and 2 bases, with 14 bases remaining between them. The CDR3 has 16 residues. CDR1 LGHNA and CDR2 YSLEER come from the germline V gene. The CDR3 here is CASSQVGRAFNTEAFF. Here the CDR3 DNA reads TGCGCCAGCAGCCAAGTAGGTAGGGCCTTTAACACTGAAGCTTTCTTT.

This clonotype was detected ten times or more. V usage is TRBV5-1 and J usage is TRBJ2-5; TRBD2 agrees at 15 bases. Trimming removed 4 bases from V and 1 base from J; junction bases left unmatched: 5. The germline CDR1 and CDR2 sequences are SGHRS and YFSETQ. The CDR3 is 17 residues long. DNA for the CDR3: TGCGCCAGCAGCCCTGGGACTAGCGGGGGGACCCAAGAGACCCAGTACTTC. Residues: CASSPGTSGGTQETQYF.

This clonotype showed up many times. This chain links TRBV4-1 with TRBJ1-6; 7 bases agree with TRBD1. The CDR3 spans 19 residues. CDR1 is MGHRA and CDR2 is YSYEKL in the germline V gene. J gave up 9 bases and V 4 bases, and 21 bases lay outside the gene matches. In DNA form, the CDR3 reads TGCGCCAGCAGCCCGGGGGGGATAAACAGGGGACCTGGGGGTTCACCCCTCCACTTT. This codes for CASSPGGINRGPGGSPLHF.

The V and J genes are TRBV7-2 and TRBJ1-1; no firm D call. CDR3 length: 13 residues. V dropped 5 bases and J dropped 6 bases, with 13 bases sitting between them. Looked up from germline, CDR1 is SGHTA and CDR2 is FQGNSA. The CDR3 spells CASSDSLEAEAFF. The CDR3 DNA is TGTGCCAGCAGCGATTCTCTAGAAGCTGAAGCTTTCTTT.

This chain uses TRBV2 with TRBJ1-4; 9 positions match TRBD1. Unmatched junction bases numbered 13, after V lost 6 bases and J lost 8 bases. The CDR3 extends over 16 amino acids. Germline assignment: CDR1 SNHLY and CDR2 FYNNEI. This chain's CDR3 is CASRLGGQGRGEKLFF. CDR3 in DNA: TGTGCCAGCAGGCTAGGGGGACAGGGAAGAGGCGAAAAACTGTTTTTT.

The V call is TRBV2, the J call TRBJ2-7, with TRBD2 matching 10 bases. Trimming removed 4 bases from V and 9 bases from J; junction bases left unmatched: 9. Germline values: CDR1 SNHLY, CDR2 FYNNEI. The CDR3 length is 14 residues. The chain's CDR3 is CASSVSSGSTMQYF. CDR3 coding DNA: TGTGCCAGCAGTGTGTCTAGCGGGAGTACGATGCAGTACTTC.

This chain joins TRBV5-1 and TRBJ1-2; TRBD1 might be the D (6 bases). This CDR3 is built from 14 residues. V lost 3 bases, J lost 2 bases, and 11 bases lay in between. Germline V CDR1 and CDR2: SGHRS, YFSETQ. In nucleotides, the CDR3 is TGCGCCAGCAGCTCAGGACAGTCCAACTATGGCTACACCTTC. Its translation: CASSSGQSNYGYTF.

The J gene is TRBJ2-7, the V gene TRBV5-4; D could derive from TRBD1 or TRBD2 (5 bases each). V was trimmed by 6 bases and J by 4 bases, leaving 14 bases between them. Germline values: CDR1 SGHNT, CDR2 YYREEE (reference sequence). The CDR3 length is 13 residues. CDR3: CASNQMGDYEQYF. The CDR3 DNA sequence: TGTGCCAGCAACCAAATGGGGGATTACGAGCAGTACTTC.

The rearrangement uses TRBV7-6 and TRBJ2-7, with D maybe TRBD1 (6 bases). CDR3 size: 13 residues. Germline CDR1 is SGHVS and CDR2 is FNYEAQ. V was clipped by 1 base and J by 7 bases, with 11 bases between them. The CDR3 here is CASSLGTVREQYF. In DNA, the CDR3 is TGTGCCAGCAGCTTAGGGACAGTAAGGGAGCAGTACTTC.

This clonotype was counted ten times or more. The rearrangement links TRBV4-3 to TRBJ2-3; 13 nucleotides match TRBD2. This CDR3 contains 17 residues. J lost 1 base, V lost 1 base, and 2 bases had no gene match. Germline V lookup: CDR1 LGHNA, CDR2 YSLEER. CDR3 loop: CASSQGTSGGRTDTQYF. CDR3 DNA: TGCGCCAGCAGCCAAGGGACTAGCGGGGGCCGCACAGATACGCAGTATTTT.